One sample yielded the 18 T cell receptor beta chains listed below, sequenced in a study of cytomegalovirus exposure and HLA in healthy donors. 13 Jbeta primers and 60 Vbeta primers were used for the PCR. Profiling relied on immunoSEQ multiplex PCR, and the TCRdb table lists in-frame clones only, not all of them. This sample has approximately 300,000 clones; 75% to 85% occur once, and the top ten carry about 0.28%. Sequenced input: PBMCs. All receptors derive from a girl aged 2-10 years in good health and CMV-seronegative.

The chain has TRBV4-1 and TRBJ2-5, with TRBD2 identical over 8 bases. The end of the DNA aligns better with TRBJ2-7, so the J call may be wrong. The length of the CDR3 is 15 residues. Germline V gene data show CDR1 as MGHRA and CDR2 as YSYEKL. CDR3 coding DNA: TGCGCCAGCAGCCAGGGTAAGGGGACTAGCTACGAGCAGTACTTC. Amino acids: CASSQGKGTSYEQYF.

The CDR3 DNA reads as TGTGCCAGCAGCCTCAGACGGGGACTAGAATTATCCTACGAGCAGTACTTC. It is translated as CASSLRRGLELSYEQYF. V and J are TRBV7-9 and TRBJ2-7, with 8 bases matching TRBD2. Germline V CDR1 and CDR2: SEHNR, FQNEAQ (reference sequence). The CDR3 loop spans 17 amino acids. J gave up 1 base and V 5 bases, and 13 bases lay outside the gene matches. Complete variable domain (other parts from reference TRBV7-9 and TRBJ2-7): DTGVSQNPRHKITKRGQNVTFRCDPISEHNRLYWYRQTLGQGPEFLTYFQNEAQLEKSRLLSDRFSAERPKGSFSTLEIQRTEQGDSAMYLCASSLRRGLELSYEQYFGPGTRLTVT.

The chain joins TRBV5-1 to TRBJ2-1; tentative D call: TRBD1 (5 bases). Germline V gene lookup returns CDR1 SGHRS and CDR2 YFSETQ. CDR3 length: 21 amino acids. Trimming took 4 bases from V and 3 from J, leaving 32 bases between them. CDR3 region: CASSQPLKGPDRALNYNEQFF. For the CDR3, the DNA is TGCGCCAGCAGCCAACCCTTGAAAGGACCCGACAGAGCCCTAAACTACAATGAGCAGTTCTTC. The full variable domain, completed using reference TRBV5-1 and TRBJ2-1, is KAGVTQTPRYLIKTRGQQVTLSCSPISGHRSVSWYQQTPGQGLQFLFEYFSETQRNKGNFPGRFSGRQFSNSRSEMNVSTLELGDSALYLCASSQPLKGPDRALNYNEQFFGPGTRLTVL.

This clone was detected only a few times. This rearrangement joins TRBV9 to TRBJ2-7; 8 positions match TRBD1. Germline values: CDR1 SGDLS, CDR2 YYNGEE. The CDR3 consists of 14 residues. J gave up 7 bases and V 4 bases, and 10 bases lay outside the gene matches. CDR3 loop: CASSPWTGQGEQYF. Written as DNA, the CDR3 is TGTGCCAGCAGCCCCTGGACAGGGCAGGGGGAGCAGTACTTC.

This chain joins TRBV7-9 and TRBJ1-2; 9 bases align to TRBD1. V trimming: 7 bases; J trimming: 2 bases; junction bases outside the gene matches: 8. CDR1 SEHNR and CDR2 FQNEAQ come from the germline V gene (reference sequence). This CDR3 contains 15 residues. The CDR3 protein is CASIQQQGANYGYTF. The CDR3 bases are TGTGCCAGCATCCAGCAACAGGGGGCGAACTATGGCTACACCTTC.

This rearrangement joins TRBV5-1 to TRBJ1-6; a weak D match, TRBD1 (6 bases). In germline, CDR1 is SGHRS, CDR2 YFSETQ. The ends were cut back, 3 bases at V and 7 bases at J, with 8 bases in the middle. The CDR3 runs 13 residues. The DNA for the CDR3 is TGCGCCAGCAGCTGGACAGAGAATTCACCCCTCCACTTT. This encodes CASSWTENSPLHF.

The chain links TRBV6-5 to TRBJ2-7, with D possibly being TRBD1 (6 bases). The length of the CDR3 is 15 residues. Germline-derived CDR1 and CDR2 are MNHEY and SVGAGI. V was shortened by 0 bases and J by 3 bases, with 12 bases between the two germline ends. The CDR3 sequence: CASSYSSGTRYEQYF. The CDR3 nucleotides are TGTGCCAGCAGTTACTCTTCCGGGACACGCTACGAGCAGTACTTC.

The chain combines TRBV7-6 with TRBJ2-5; 8 nucleotides align to TRBD1. CDR3 size: 18 residues. Germline assignment: CDR1 SGHVS and CDR2 FNYEAQ. V dropped 0 bases and J dropped 2; count of bases not matched to a gene: 11. The CDR3 sequence: CASSLALGQGRGQETQYF. DNA for the CDR3: TGTGCCAGCAGCTTAGCCTTAGGACAGGGTAGGGGACAAGAGACCCAGTACTTC.

This clone was found a few times. The CDR3 loop reads CASSQEGSIVLAGSTDTQYF. In nucleotides, the CDR3 is TGTGCCAGCAGCCAAGAAGGGTCTATCGTACTAGCGGGAAGCACAGATACGCAGTATTTT. The genes are TRBV4-2 and TRBJ2-3; 10 bases map to TRBD2. The CDR3 contains 20 residues. The germline gives CDR1 LGHNA, CDR2 YNFKEQ. J was trimmed by 0 bases and V by 0 bases; bases with no gene match: 12.

CDR3 amino acids: CASSLRQRATYEQYF. CDR3 nucleotides: TGTGCCAGCAGCCTTCGGCAGCGGGCCACCTACGAGCAGTACTTC. The chain is built from TRBV5-4 and TRBJ2-5; D might be TRBD2 (6 bases). The end of the DNA fits TRBJ2-7 better, so the J call may be wrong. This CDR3 is 15 amino acids long. In germline, CDR1 is SGHNT, CDR2 YYREEE (reference sequence).

The J gene is TRBJ2-1, the V gene TRBV28, with a possible D match to TRBD2 (5 bases). This CDR3 region has 12 residues. The V gene lost 6 bases and the J gene lost 15 bases, with 18 bases spanning the gap. Per the germline V gene, CDR1 is MDHEN and CDR2 is SYDVKM. The DNA of the CDR3 is TGTGCCAGCAGCGCTACGATCAAAGAGGGGTTCTTC. Protein product: CASSATIKEGFF.

This chain uses TRBV27 with TRBJ2-3, with 7 bases aligning to TRBD2. V shed 0 bases, J shed 15 bases, and the junction held 12 bases outside the gene matches. Germline CDR1 and CDR2: MNHEY and SMNVEV (reference sequence). The CDR3 runs 14 residues. DNA for the CDR3: TGTGCCAGCAGTTTATCTCCCGGGACTACCCCTCCTTATTTT. Protein product: CASSLSPGTTPPYF.

This clone showed up just a few times. The J gene is TRBJ1-1, the V gene TRBV10-3; D is possibly TRBD1 (6 bases). Germline values: CDR1 ENHRY, CDR2 SYGVKD. Trimming left V 6 bases short and J 4 bases short, with 15 bases between. The CDR3 length is 14 residues. CDR3 nucleotides: TGTGCCATCAGGCAGGGGAGGGATGGCACTGAAGCTTTCTTT. It yields the protein CAIRQGRDGTEAFF.

The chain uses TRBV5-4 and TRBJ2-1; no clear D gene. CDR1 is SGHNT and CDR2 is YYREEE in the germline V gene (reference sequence). Trimming shortened V by 4 bases and J by 5 bases, and 16 bases separated the two germline ends. The CDR3 sequence is 15 residues long. The CDR3 region is CASSPPAKLNNEQFF. CDR3 nucleotide sequence: TGTGCCAGCAGCCCACCCGCAAAGCTCAACAATGAGCAGTTCTTC. Together with reference TRBV5-4 and TRBJ2-1, the CDR3 gives the full variable domain: ETGVTQSPTHLIKTRGQQVTLRCSSQSGHNTVSWYQQALGQGPQFIFQYYREEENGRGNFPPRFSGLQFPNYSSELNVNALELDDSALYLCASSPPAKLNNEQFFGPGTRLTVL.

The sample holds a few counts of this clone. The chain is built from TRBV5-1 and TRBJ2-7; 8 bases map to TRBD1. V was pared by 5 bases and J by 2 bases, with 9 bases of the junction left unmatched. The V gene's germline CDR1 is SGHRS and CDR2 YFSETQ. The CDR3 has 15 amino acids. The CDR3 DNA follows: TGCGCCAGCAGGGAGACAGGGGCTTCGCCCTACGAGCAGTACTTC. It translates to CASRETGASPYEQYF. The variable domain in full, completed from reference TRBV5-1 and TRBJ2-7, reads KAGVTQTPRYLIKTRGQQVTLSCSPISGHRSVSWYQQTPGQGLQFLFEYFSETQRNKGNFPGRFSGRQFSNSRSEMNVSTLELGDSALYLCASRETGASPYEQYFGPGTRLTVT.

In DNA form, the CDR3 reads TGTGCCAGCAGTTTATTGATCAGGGAGGGTGGGGCCAACGTCCTGACTTTC. Translated: CASSLLIREGGANVLTF. The chain links TRBV27 to TRBJ2-6; TRBD2 matches 7 bases. Germline V CDR1 and CDR2: MNHEY, SMNVEV (reference sequence). V lost 1 base to trimming and J lost 3 bases; unmatched junction nucleotides: 6. The CDR3 spans 17 residues.

The rearrangement links TRBV4-2 to TRBJ1-1; maybe TRBD1 (6 bases). V lost 7 bases and J 3 bases, leaving 30 bases between the germline ends. The CDR3 contains 19 residues. Germline CDR1 LGHNA, CDR2 YNFKEQ. The CDR3 DNA sequence: TGTGCCAGCACCCCACCCGCGGAAATCAACAGGGAGGGGGACACTGAAGCTTTCTTT. Protein: CASTPPAEINREGDTEAFF.

V usage is TRBV27 and J usage is TRBJ1-1, with D possibly being TRBD1 (6 bases). The CDR3 totals 15 residues. The V end lost 7 bases, the J end lost 9 bases, and 24 bases lay between the germline ends. Germline CDR1 MNHEY, CDR2 SMNVEV (reference sequence). This CDR3 is CASMGADGAYSKAFF. The CDR3 coding sequence is TGTGCCAGCATGGGGGCTGACGGGGCTTATTCAAAAGCTTTCTTT.